This T cell receptor beta chain was documented in a study of cytomegalovirus exposure and HLA in healthy donors. Notes on the study in general: A classifier reportedly called cytomegalovirus status with high sensitivity and specificity. Specific recognition of CMV antigens was confirmed in vitro for a few chains (all CMV-associated).

Of note for this clone: Antigen unknown.

Deletions cut 0 bases from V and 7 bases from J, with 13 bases between. CDR1 is SGHRS and CDR2 is YFSETQ in the germline V gene. CDR3 length: 14 amino acids. Data came from immunoSEQ multiplex PCR; TCRdb stores just in-frame clones and leaves some out. The sample has hundreds of thousands of clones; less than 90% are singletons. The validation cohort, a group of around 120 subjects, included the donors and was separate from the roughly 720-subject first cohort. Sequenced: PBMCs. The receptor was derived from a man aged 18 to 29 in good health and CMV-seropositive. This rearrangement joins TRBV5-1 to TRBJ1-1; D remains ambiguous. CDR3: CASSLEKTMNEAFF. CDR3 nucleotides: TGCGCCAGCAGCTTGGAGAAGACGATGAATGAAGCTTTCTTT.